This TCR beta chain was observed in a study of blood T cell repertoires in COVID-19. Overall study context: Both acute and convalescent COVID-19 samples were obtained from the United States, Italy and Spain.

Profiling relied on immunoSEQ multiplex PCR, and the TCRdb table lists in-frame clones only, not all of them. The sample gives about 180,000 clones, 86% of which show up once; 2.9% is in the top ten. V gave up 1 base and J gave up 0 bases, with 10 bases separating them. CDR3 length: 16 amino acids. CDR1 SGHNT and CDR2 YENEEA come from the germline V gene. Sequenced sample: peripheral blood. The clonotype originates from a woman between 25 and 40 years old with active or convalescent COVID-19. J is TRBJ1-3 and V is TRBV11-3; no firm D call. CDR3 region: CASSLGASGSGNTIYF. The DNA of the CDR3 is TGTGCCAGCAGCTTAGGAGCCTCCGGCTCTGGAAACACCATATATTTT.